This T cell receptor beta chain comes out of a study of blood T cell repertoires in COVID-19. Study background: The United States, Italy and Spain were the sources of the acute and convalescent COVID-19 samples.

The study drew participants aged about 18 to 89 years from some 25 US areas. TCRdb keeps only in-frame clones here, not all; method: immunoSEQ multiplex PCR. In the table there are 220,000 or so clones, over 75% of which are singletons. This CDR3 has 13 amino acids. Trimming took 5 bases from V and 3 from J, leaving 11 bases between them. CDR1 GTSNPN and CDR2 SVGIG come from the germline V gene (reference sequence). The sequence was obtained from a woman aged 18-35 years in a cohort exposed to, infected with or recovered from COVID-19 (not recorded which). V gene TRBV30 combines with J gene TRBJ1-5, with D perhaps TRBD1 (6 bases). The specimen sequenced was PBMCs or T cells enriched from blood (not recorded which). This CDR3 is CAWSTGLNQPQHF. DNA of the CDR3: TGTGCCTGGTCTACAGGGCTCAATCAGCCCCAGCATTTT.